A selection of T cell receptor beta chains follows, all from one sample in a study of shared clonotypes between healthy human individuals. Clones were sequenced by immunoSEQ multiplex PCR, and TCRdb holds only the in-frame ones, with some missing. The sample shows about 2.3 million clones, just under 95% of them seen only once. The sequencing sample was made of naive CD4+ T cells from PBMCs. Source of these receptors: a man aged 18 to 29 in good health. Some clones in this sample may be carry-over from other donors' samples. CDR3s include the opening cysteine and the closing phenylalanine or tryptophan. The order of the fields is V gene, D gene, J gene, clone size, CDR3 protein, CDR3 DNA. D genes are given only for firm matches. The listing skips clone size in some rows; elsewhere it reads once, few, many or a size class.

V gene: TRBV6-6
D gene: NA
J gene: TRBJ1-4
clone size: few
CDR3 protein: CASSYSSEKLFF
CDR3 DNA: TGTGCCAGCAGTTACTCAAGCGAAAAACTGTTTTTT

V gene: TRBV7-3
D gene: TRBD2
J gene: TRBJ2-2
clone size: NA
CDR3 protein: CASSSLAGGTGELFF
CDR3 DNA: TGTGCCAGCAGCTCCCTAGCGGGCGGCACCGGGGAGCTGTTTTTT

V gene: TRBV5-1
D gene: TRBD1
J gene: TRBJ2-3
clone size: once
CDR3 protein: CASSRRTPIPGTGGDPADTQYF
CDR3 DNA: TGCGCCAGCAGCCGTCGAACCCCAATCCCCGGGACAGGGGGCGACCCCGCAGATACGCAGTATTTT

V gene: TRBV5-1
D gene: TRBD1
J gene: TRBJ1-1
clone size: NA
CDR3 protein: CASSSGQGNTEAFF
CDR3 DNA: TGCGCCAGCAGTTCCGGACAGGGGAACACTGAAGCTTTCTTT

V gene: TRBV12-2
D gene: NA
J gene: TRBJ1-1
clone size: once
CDR3 protein: CASRFSRDRTNTEAFF
CDR3 DNA: TGTGCAAGTCGCTTCTCCCGGGACAGGACGAACACTGAAGCTTTCTTT

V gene: TRBV5-4
D gene: TRBD1
J gene: TRBJ1-1
clone size: few
CDR3 protein: CASSLGGTGEAFF
CDR3 DNA: TGTGCCAGCAGCTTGGGTGGGACAGGTGAAGCTTTCTTT

V gene: TRBV7-2
D gene: NA
J gene: TRBJ2-3
clone size: once
CDR3 protein: CASTPEVRRTDTQYF
CDR3 DNA: TGTGCCAGCACCCCAGAGGTCCGACGCACAGATACGCAGTATTTT

V gene: TRBV6-4
D gene: TRBD2
J gene: TRBJ2-2
clone size: NA
CDR3 protein: CASSATTSGIPGELFF
CDR3 DNA: TGTGCCAGCAGTGCGACGACTAGCGGGATCCCCGGGGAGCTGTTTTTT

V gene: TRBV7-3
D gene: TRBD1
J gene: TRBJ2-1
clone size: NA
CDR3 protein: CASSFTRDRVHNEQFF
CDR3 DNA: TGTGCCAGCAGCTTTACCCGGGACAGGGTGCACAATGAGCAGTTCTTC

V gene: TRBV19
D gene: TRBD1
J gene: TRBJ1-1
clone size: NA
CDR3 protein: CASRKGTGVTEAFF
CDR3 DNA: TGTGCCAGTAGGAAAGGGACAGGGGTCACTGAAGCTTTCTTT

V gene: TRBV10-1
D gene: NA
J gene: TRBJ2-7
clone size: NA
CDR3 protein: CASSESIGGGYEQYF
CDR3 DNA: TGCGCCAGCAGTGAGTCGATAGGGGGGGGGTACGAGCAGTACTTC

V gene: TRBV27
D gene: NA
J gene: TRBJ1-4
clone size: NA
CDR3 protein: CASSLREMGEKLFF
CDR3 DNA: TGTGCCAGCAGTTTAAGGGAGATGGGGGAAAAACTGTTTTTT

V gene: TRBV6-1
D gene: TRBD2
J gene: TRBJ2-3
clone size: NA
CDR3 protein: CASTRLAGAADTQYF
CDR3 DNA: TGTGCCAGCACCAGGCTAGCGGGAGCGGCAGATACGCAGTATTTT

V gene: TRBV6-5
D gene: NA
J gene: TRBJ1-1
clone size: NA
CDR3 protein: CASSDHDAAFF
CDR3 DNA: TGTGCCAGCAGTGACCATGATGCGGCTTTCTTT

V gene: TRBV4-2
D gene: NA
J gene: TRBJ2-7
clone size: NA
CDR3 protein: CASSQDPQVLSYEQYF
CDR3 DNA: TGTGCCAGCAGCCAAGATCCCCAGGTGTTATCCTACGAGCAGTACTTC

V gene: TRBV15
D gene: NA
J gene: TRBJ2-1
clone size: NA
CDR3 protein: CATSRAPRQEQFF
CDR3 DNA: TGTGCCACCAGCAGGGCCCCTCGACAAGAGCAGTTCTTC

V gene: TRBV7-9
D gene: TRBD1
J gene: TRBJ2-1
clone size: NA
CDR3 protein: CASRKHRDRADEQFF
CDR3 DNA: TGTGCCAGCAGGAAACACCGGGACAGGGCTGACGAGCAGTTCTTC

V gene: TRBV4-1
D gene: TRBD2
J gene: TRBJ2-5
clone size: NA
CDR3 protein: CASSQLGGRLLQETQYF
CDR3 DNA: TGCGCCAGCAGCCAATTGGGCGGGAGGCTACTTCAAGAGACCCAGTACTTC

V gene: TRBV5-1
D gene: TRBD1
J gene: TRBJ2-6
clone size: NA
CDR3 protein: CASSLDPDRLTF
CDR3 DNA: TGCGCCAGCAGCTTGGACCCGGACAGGCTGACTTTC

V gene: TRBV7-6
D gene: NA
J gene: TRBJ1-1
clone size: NA
CDR3 protein: CASSPPVEEAFF
CDR3 DNA: TGTGCCAGCAGCCCGCCGGTAGAAGAAGCTTTCTTT

V gene: TRBV5-6
D gene: TRBD2
J gene: TRBJ2-7
clone size: NA
CDR3 protein: CASSHAGVAGEGSYEQYF
CDR3 DNA: TGTGCCAGCAGCCATGCCGGGGTAGCGGGAGAAGGGTCCTACGAGCAGTACTTC

V gene: TRBV18
D gene: NA
J gene: TRBJ2-5
clone size: NA
CDR3 protein: CASSPRLAGTQETQYF
CDR3 DNA: TGTGCCAGCTCACCCCGTTTGGCGGGGACCCAAGAGACCCAGTACTTC

V gene: TRBV10-3
D gene: TRBD2
J gene: TRBJ2-3
clone size: NA
CDR3 protein: CAISPGLATDTQYF
CDR3 DNA: TGTGCCATCAGTCCGGGACTAGCGACAGATACGCAGTATTTT